The text below deals with one T cell receptor beta chain. The antigen remains unidentified. The data stem from a study of T-cell memory formation after mild COVID-19. Points from the study as a whole: Memory cells collected pre-infection included some clones that later responded, suggesting cross-reactive memory joined. CD4+ contracting clones were mainly CM and EM; CD8+ ones, EMRA. Clones that contracted from day 15 to 85 had balanced CD4/CD8; later expanders were CD4+ biased.

TCRdb recomputed calls from the 5' RACE reads with MiXCR, one row per CDR3 protein. This table holds roughly 580,000 distinct CDR3 sequences, roughly 18% found once. V was pared by 8 bases and J by 2 bases, with 10 bases between. The CDR3 is 12 residues long. Germline V lookup: CDR1 MNHEY, CDR2 SVGAGI. Sequences were obtained from PBMCs or a T cell subset sorted from them (not recorded which). This sequence was found in an adult woman who had mild COVID-19 (a few samples of this study predate the infection). Cell type and time point are not known. V usage is TRBV6-5 and J usage is TRBJ2-7, with D maybe TRBD2 (7 bases). CDR3 region: CASRRGPYEQYF. CDR3 in DNA: TGTGCCAGCCGGCGGGGGCCCTACGAGCAGTACTTC.